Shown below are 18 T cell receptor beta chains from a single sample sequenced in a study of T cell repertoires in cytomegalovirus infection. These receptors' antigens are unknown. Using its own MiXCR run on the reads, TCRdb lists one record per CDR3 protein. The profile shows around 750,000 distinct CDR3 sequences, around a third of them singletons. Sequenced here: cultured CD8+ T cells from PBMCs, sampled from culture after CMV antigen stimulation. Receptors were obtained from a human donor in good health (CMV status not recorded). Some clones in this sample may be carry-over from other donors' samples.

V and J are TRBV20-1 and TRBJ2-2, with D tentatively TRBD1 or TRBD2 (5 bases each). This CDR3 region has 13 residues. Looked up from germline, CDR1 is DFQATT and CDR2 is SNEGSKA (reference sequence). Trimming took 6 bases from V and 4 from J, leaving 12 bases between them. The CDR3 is CSARDPATGELFF. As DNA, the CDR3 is TGCAGTGCCCGGGACCCAGCCACCGGGGAGCTGTTTTTT.

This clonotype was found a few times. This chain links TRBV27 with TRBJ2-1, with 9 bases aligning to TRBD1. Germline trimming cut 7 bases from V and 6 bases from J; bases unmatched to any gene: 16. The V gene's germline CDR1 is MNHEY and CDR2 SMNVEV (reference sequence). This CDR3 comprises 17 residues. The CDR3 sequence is CASIPHRDRDLFNEQFF. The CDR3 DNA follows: TGTGCCAGCATCCCCCACAGGGACAGGGATTTGTTCAATGAGCAGTTCTTC.

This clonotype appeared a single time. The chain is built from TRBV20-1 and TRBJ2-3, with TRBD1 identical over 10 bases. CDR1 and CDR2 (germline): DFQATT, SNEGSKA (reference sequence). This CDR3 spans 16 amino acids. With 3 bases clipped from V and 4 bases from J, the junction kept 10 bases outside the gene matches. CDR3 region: CSASSLGQGIADTQYF. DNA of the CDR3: TGCAGTGCTAGTTCTCTGGGACAGGGGATAGCAGATACGCAGTATTTT.

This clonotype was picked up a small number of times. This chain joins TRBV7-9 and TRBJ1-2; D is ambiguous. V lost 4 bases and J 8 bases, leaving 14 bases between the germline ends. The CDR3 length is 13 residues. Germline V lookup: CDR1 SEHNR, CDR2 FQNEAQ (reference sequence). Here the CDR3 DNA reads TGTGCCAGCAGCTCAGATGGCCCCCACGGCTACACCTTC. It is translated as CASSSDGPHGYTF.

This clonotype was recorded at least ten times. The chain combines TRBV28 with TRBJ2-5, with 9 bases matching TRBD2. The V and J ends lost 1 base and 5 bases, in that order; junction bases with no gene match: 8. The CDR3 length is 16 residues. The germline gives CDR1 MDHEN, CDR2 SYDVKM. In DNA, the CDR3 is TGTGCCAGCAGTTTATTAGCGGGGGTCCTCCGGGAGACCCAGTACTTC. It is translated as CASSLLAGVLRETQYF. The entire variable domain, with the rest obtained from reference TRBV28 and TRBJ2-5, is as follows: DVKVTQSSRYLVKRTGEKVFLECVQDMDHENMFWYRQDPGLGLRLIYFSYDVKMKEKGDIPEGYSVSREKKERFSLILESASTNQTSMYLCASSLLAGVLRETQYFGPGTRLLVL.

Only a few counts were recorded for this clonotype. The CDR3 loop reads CSVEEATNPSYNEQFF. The DNA for the CDR3 is TGCAGCGTTGAAGAGGCAACCAACCCCTCCTACAATGAGCAGTTCTTC. V usage is TRBV29-1 and J usage is TRBJ2-1, with unresolved D. Deletions cut 0 bases from V and 0 bases from J, with 12 bases between. The CDR3 length is 16 residues. Germline CDR1 reads SQVTM; CDR2 reads ANQGSEA.

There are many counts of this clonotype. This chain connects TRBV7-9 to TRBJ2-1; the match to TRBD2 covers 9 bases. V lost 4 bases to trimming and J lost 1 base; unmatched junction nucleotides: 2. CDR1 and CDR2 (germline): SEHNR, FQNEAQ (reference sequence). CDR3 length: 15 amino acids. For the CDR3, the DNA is TGTGCCAGCAGCTCTAGCGGGATTTCCTACAATGAGCAGTTCTTC. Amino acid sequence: CASSSSGISYNEQFF.

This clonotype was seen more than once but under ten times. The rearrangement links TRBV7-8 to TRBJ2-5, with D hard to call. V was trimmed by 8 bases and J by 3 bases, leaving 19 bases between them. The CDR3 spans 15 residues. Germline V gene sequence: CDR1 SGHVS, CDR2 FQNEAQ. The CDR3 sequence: CASAHQLSREETQYF. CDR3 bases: TGTGCCAGCGCCCACCAGCTGTCGAGAGAAGAGACCCAGTACTTC.

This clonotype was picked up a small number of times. CDR3 coding DNA: TGTGCCAGCAGCTTAAACCGGGACGGGAACACTGAAGCTTTCTTT. Protein product: CASSLNRDGNTEAFF. The chain uses TRBV11-3 and TRBJ1-1; a weak D match, TRBD1 (5 bases). CDR3 length: 15 residues. Trimming removed 2 bases at V and 1 base at J, with 11 bases between. Germline V CDR1 and CDR2: SGHNT, YENEEA. The whole variable domain, remainder taken from reference TRBV11-3 and TRBJ1-1, is EAGVVQSPRYKIIEKKQPVAFWCNPISGHNTLYWYLQNLGQGPELLIRYENEEAVDDSQLPKDRFSAERLKGVDSTLKIQPAELGDSAVYLCASSLNRDGNTEAFFGQGTRLTVV.

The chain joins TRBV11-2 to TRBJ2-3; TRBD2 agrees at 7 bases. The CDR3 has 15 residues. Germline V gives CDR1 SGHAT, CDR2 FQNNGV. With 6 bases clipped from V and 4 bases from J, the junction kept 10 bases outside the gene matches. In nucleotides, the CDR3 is TGTGCCAGCAGACGACTAGCCCTACTCTCAGATACGCAGTATTTT. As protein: CASRRLALLSDTQYF.

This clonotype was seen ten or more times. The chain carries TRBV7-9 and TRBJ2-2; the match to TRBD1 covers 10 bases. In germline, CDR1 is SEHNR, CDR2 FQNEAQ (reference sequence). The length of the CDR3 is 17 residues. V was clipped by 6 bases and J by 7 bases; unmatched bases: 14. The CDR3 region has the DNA TGTGCCAGCAGGCATACTGGGGGGACAGGGGACGACGGGGAGCTGTTTTTT. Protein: CASRHTGGTGDDGELFF.

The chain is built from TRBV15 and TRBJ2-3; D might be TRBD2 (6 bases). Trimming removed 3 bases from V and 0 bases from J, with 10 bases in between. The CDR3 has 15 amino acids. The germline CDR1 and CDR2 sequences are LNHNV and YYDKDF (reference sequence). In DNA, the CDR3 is TGTGCCACCAGCAGGGTCGGGAGTAGCACAGATACGCAGTATTTT. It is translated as CATSRVGSSTDTQYF. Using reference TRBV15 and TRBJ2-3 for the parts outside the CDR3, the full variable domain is DAMVIQNPRYQVTQFGKPVTLSCSQTLNHNVMYWYQQKSSQAPKLLFHYYDKDFNNEADTPDNFQSRRPNTSFCFLDIRSPGLGDTAMYLCATSRVGSSTDTQYFGPGTRLTVL.

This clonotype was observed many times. The CDR3 nucleotides read TGTGCCAGCAGTTACAGGGCCGGGGCGGGGCGGGAGACCCAGTACTTC. Protein product: CASSYRAGAGRETQYF. The V gene is TRBV6-5, the J gene TRBJ2-5; a weak D match, TRBD2 (6 bases). The CDR3 is made up of 16 amino acids. CDR1 MNHEY and CDR2 SVGAGI come from the germline V gene. The V end lost 2 bases, the J end lost 5 bases, and 18 bases lay between the germline ends.

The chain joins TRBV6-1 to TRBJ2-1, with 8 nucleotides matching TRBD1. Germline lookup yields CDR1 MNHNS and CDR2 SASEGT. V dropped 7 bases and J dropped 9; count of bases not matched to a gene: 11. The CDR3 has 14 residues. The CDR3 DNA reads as TGTGCCAGCACCGGACAGGGACTTTATACTGAGCAGTTCTTC. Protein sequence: CASTGQGLYTEQFF.

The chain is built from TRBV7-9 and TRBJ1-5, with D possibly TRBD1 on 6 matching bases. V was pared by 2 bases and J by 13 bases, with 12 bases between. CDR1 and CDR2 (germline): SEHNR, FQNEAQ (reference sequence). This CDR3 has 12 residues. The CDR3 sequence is CASSLNRDSQHF. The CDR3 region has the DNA TGTGCCAGCAGCTTAAACAGGGATTCTCAGCATTTT.

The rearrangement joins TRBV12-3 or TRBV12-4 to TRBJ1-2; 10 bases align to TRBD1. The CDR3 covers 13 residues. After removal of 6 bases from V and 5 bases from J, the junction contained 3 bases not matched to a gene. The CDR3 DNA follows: TGTGCCAGCAGGACAGGGGGCGCGTATGGCTACACCTTC. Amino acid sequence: CASRTGGAYGYTF.

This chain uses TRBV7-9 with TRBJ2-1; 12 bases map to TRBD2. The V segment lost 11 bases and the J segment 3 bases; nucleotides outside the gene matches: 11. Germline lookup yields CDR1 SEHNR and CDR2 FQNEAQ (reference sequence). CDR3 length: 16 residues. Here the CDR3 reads CAGTRRLAGDYNEQFF. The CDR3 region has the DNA TGTGCCGGCACCCGTAGACTAGCGGGGGACTACAATGAGCAGTTCTTC.

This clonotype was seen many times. As DNA, the CDR3 is TGTGCCAGCAGCACCGAGGGGGGGACCTACAATGAGCAGTTCTTC. Translated: CASSTEGGTYNEQFF. V is TRBV7-2 and J is TRBJ2-1; TRBD2 is a possible D gene (7 bases). Trimming took 5 bases from V and 2 from J, leaving 13 bases between them. The CDR3 runs 15 residues. CDR1 SGHTA and CDR2 FQGNSA come from the germline V gene.